The 15 T cell receptor beta chains below all came from one sample that was sequenced in a study of blood T cell repertoires in COVID-19 (dated by TCRdb to 2020 to 2022). Receptor libraries were prepared by the immunoSEQ multiplex PCR assay. In TCRdb, the immuneACCESS table is reduced to in-frame sequences with V and J assigned. These tables do not hold every clone; where another copy was compared, an unresolved V gene accounts for under half, and the others remain unexplained. The sample data list about 120,000 clones, and over 75% of these were observed just once. The ten largest account for about 6.9% of the sample. Sequencing was carried out using peripheral blood. The receptors stem from an elderly man with active or convalescent COVID-19.

This chain joins TRBV11-3 and TRBJ2-2; 9 nucleotides line up with TRBD1. This CDR3 comprises 15 residues. The germline V gene has CDR1 SGHNT and CDR2 YENEEA. V lost 1 base, J lost 3 bases, and 0 bases stayed unmatched. CDR3 coding DNA: TGTGCCAGCAGCTTAGGGACAGGGGACACCGGGGAGCTGTTTTTT. This encodes CASSLGTGDTGELFF. The entire variable domain, with the rest obtained from reference TRBV11-3 and TRBJ2-2, is as follows: EAGVVQSPRYKIIEKKQPVAFWCNPISGHNTLYWYLQNLGQGPELLIRYENEEAVDDSQLPKDRFSAERLKGVDSTLKIQPAELGDSAVYLCASSLGTGDTGELFFGEGSRLTVL.

This clone was found once. The CDR3 bases are TGTGTCAGAAGCTTAGAGACGCGGGAGTGCGGCGGAGAAGAGACCCAGTACTTC. This sequence encodes CVRSLETRECGGEETQYF. The chain recombines TRBV7-5 with TRBJ2-5; the D call of TRBD2 is as the table states it, not checked on the DNA. TRBV7-5 is noted as a pseudogene. The CDR3 runs to 18 residues.

The V call is TRBV19, the J call TRBJ1-4, with D unresolved. V was shortened by 6 bases and J by 5 bases, with 16 bases between the two germline ends. This CDR3 has 15 residues. Germline assignment: CDR1 LNHDA and CDR2 SQIVND (reference sequence). The CDR3 nucleotides read TGTGCCAGTAGCCTTGGCGGGGATCTAAATGAAAAACTGTTTTTT. Amino acid sequence: CASSLGGDLNEKLFF.

The V gene is TRBV24-1, the J gene TRBJ2-5; TRBD2 is a possible D gene (7 bases). V lost 1 base and J 4 bases, leaving 15 bases between the germline ends. The CDR3 contains 16 residues. CDR1 is KGHDR, CDR2 SFDVKD, per germline. The CDR3, as DNA: TGTGCCACCAGTGATTTCGGGGGGCGGTGGGGAGAGACCCAGTACTTC. Translated: CATSDFGGRWGETQYF.

The CDR3 protein is CASSPRQVSGSLAYTGELFF. The CDR3 DNA reads as TGTGCCAGCTCACCACGACAGGTTAGCGGGAGTTTGGCGTACACCGGGGAGCTGTTTTTT. V and J are TRBV18 and TRBJ2-2, with 9 nucleotides matching TRBD2. V shed 1 base and J 3 bases; nucleotides not matched to a gene: 15. Germline assignment: CDR1 KGHSH and CDR2 LQKENI. The CDR3 spans 20 residues.

Details on this clone: Mismatch with germline at one junction end may stem from a read error. The rearrangement uses TRBV3-1 (or the pseudogene TRBV3-2) and TRBJ2-5; D remains ambiguous. The CDR3 extends over 11 amino acids. Germline V gene sequence: CDR1 LGHDT, CDR2 YNNKEL (reference sequence). The CDR3 reads CASSQAGTQYF. CDR3 coding DNA: TGTGCCAGCAGTCAAGCAGGGACCCAGTACTTC.

The V gene is TRBV30, the J gene TRBJ2-1, with a weak D call TRBD1 (5 bases). The germline gives CDR1 GTSNPN, CDR2 SVGIG (reference sequence). The germline V and J ends were trimmed by 1 base and 4 bases, with 11 bases remaining between them. CDR3 length: 14 amino acids. CDR3 amino acids: CAWSGKRGYNEQFF. The DNA of the CDR3 is TGTGCCTGGAGTGGCAAAAGGGGTTACAATGAGCAGTTCTTC.

The CDR3 DNA sequence: TGTGCCAGCAGTTTATCGGGAGTAGCGGCCTACGAGCAGTACTTC. It yields the protein CASSLSGVAAYEQYF. V is TRBV27 and J is TRBJ2-7; TRBD2 is a possible D gene (6 bases). The CDR3 contains 15 residues. Germline V lookup: CDR1 MNHEY, CDR2 SMNVEV (reference sequence). V lost 0 bases to trimming and J lost 2 bases, with 11 bases between them.

The rearrangement links TRBV15 to TRBJ2-5; 7 positions match TRBD2. Germline-derived CDR1 and CDR2 are LNHNV and YYDKDF (reference sequence). This CDR3 region has 14 residues. V trimming: 4 bases; J trimming: 1 base; junction bases outside the gene matches: 3. CDR3 in amino acids: CATSKGGGQETQYF. The CDR3 DNA reads TGTGCCACCAGCAAGGGCGGGGGCCAAGAGACCCAGTACTTC.

The chain is built from TRBV5-1 and TRBJ2-5; 9 nucleotides align to TRBD2. Trimming at V came to 0 bases and at J to 1 base, leaving 4 bases not matched to a gene. The germline V gene encodes CDR1 SGHRS and CDR2 YFSETQ. The CDR3 sequence is 16 residues long. For the CDR3, the DNA is TGCGCCAGCAGCTTGGGGGCTAGCGGGATCCAAGAGACCCAGTACTTC. This encodes CASSLGASGIQETQYF.

This chain connects TRBV28 to TRBJ1-3; 12 bases are a match to TRBD1. Looked up from germline, CDR1 is MDHEN and CDR2 is SYDVKM. The CDR3 is 16 residues long. V trimming: 5 bases; J trimming: 2 bases; junction bases outside the gene matches: 4. CDR3 nucleotides: TGTGCCAGCAGTATCCGGGACAGGGGGCCTGGAAACACCATATATTTT. This translates into CASSIRDRGPGNTIYF.

The chain joins TRBV11-3 to TRBJ2-3; TRBD2 agrees at 8 bases. V was pared by 0 bases and J by 11 bases, with 4 bases of the junction left unmatched. The CDR3 sequence is 13 residues long. Germline CDR1 and CDR2: SGHNT and YENEEA. The CDR3 loop is CASSLDSAGGQYF. The CDR3, as DNA: TGTGCCAGCAGCTTAGATTCGGCGGGGGGGCAGTATTTT.

This clone was found a few times. The chain joins TRBV4-3 to TRBJ2-1; D is perhaps TRBD2 (6 bases). Germline V CDR1 and CDR2: LGHNA, YSLEER. This CDR3 is 12 amino acids long. Trimming removed 2 bases at V and 9 bases at J, with 8 bases between. CDR3 bases: TGCGCCAGCAGCCAATTCGGGGGTGAGCAGTTCTTC. This gives the protein CASSQFGGEQFF.

This chain uses TRBV18 with TRBJ1-5, with TRBD1 matching over 8 bases. The trim removed 1 base at V and 7 bases at J, leaving 6 bases unmatched. Per the germline V gene, CDR1 is KGHSH and CDR2 is LQKENI. This CDR3 region has 15 residues. CDR3: CASSPQFTGGQPQHF. CDR3 sequence (DNA): TGTGCCAGCTCACCACAATTTACAGGGGGGCAGCCCCAGCATTTT.

The V and J genes are TRBV5-1 and TRBJ2-5; 13 bases match TRBD2. The CDR3 sequence is 16 residues long. The germline CDR1 and CDR2 sequences are SGHRS and YFSETQ. The trim removed 4 bases at V and 1 base at J, leaving 4 bases unmatched. This CDR3 is CASSPGTSGAQETQYF. In DNA form, the CDR3 reads TGCGCCAGCAGCCCCGGGACTAGCGGGGCCCAAGAGACCCAGTACTTC.